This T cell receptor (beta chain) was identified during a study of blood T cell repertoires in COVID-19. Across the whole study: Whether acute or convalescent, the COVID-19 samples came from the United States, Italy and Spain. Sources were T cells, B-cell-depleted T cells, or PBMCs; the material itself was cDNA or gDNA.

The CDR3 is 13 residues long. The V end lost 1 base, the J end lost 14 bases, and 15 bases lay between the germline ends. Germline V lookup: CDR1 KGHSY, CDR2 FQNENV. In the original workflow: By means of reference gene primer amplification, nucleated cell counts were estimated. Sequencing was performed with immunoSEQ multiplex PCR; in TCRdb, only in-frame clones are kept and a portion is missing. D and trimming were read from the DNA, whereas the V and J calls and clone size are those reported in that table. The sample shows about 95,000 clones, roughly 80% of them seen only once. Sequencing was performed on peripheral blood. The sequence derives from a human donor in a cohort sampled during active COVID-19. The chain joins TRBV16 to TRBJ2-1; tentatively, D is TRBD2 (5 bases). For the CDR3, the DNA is TGTGCCAGCAGCCAATATTCACTAGTATTGAAGTTCTTC. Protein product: CASSQYSLVLKFF. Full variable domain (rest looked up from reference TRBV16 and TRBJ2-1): GEEVAQTPKHLVRGEGQKAKLYCAPIKGHSYVFWYQQVLKNEFKFLISFQNENVFDETGMPKERFSAKCLPNSPCSLEIQATKLEDSAVYFCASSQYSLVLKFFGPGTRLTVL.